The clone carrying this TCR beta chain was picked up one time. The data originate from a study of shared clonotypes between healthy human individuals. Naive CD8 cells were CD45RO-negative, positively selected for CCR7, excluding terminally differentiated effector memory CD45RA+ cells. Method: immunoSEQ multiplex PCR; TCRdb's copy keeps in-frame clones and lacks some. Among 560,000 or so clones listed, around 96% were seen once. CDR1 and CDR2 from the germline V gene are MDHEN and SYDVKM. The CDR3 contains 18 residues. V shed 3 bases and J 0 bases; nucleotides not matched to a gene: 14. This clonotype was sampled from a woman in her twenties or thirties in good health. The material sequenced was naive CD8+ T cells sorted from blood. The chain couples TRBV28 to TRBJ2-7; 7 nucleotides match TRBD1. The CDR3 region has the DNA TGTGCCAGCAGTTTGTCTCCGGGACAGAGTTCTAGCTCCTACGAGCAGTACTTC. Protein: CASSLSPGQSSSSYEQYF.